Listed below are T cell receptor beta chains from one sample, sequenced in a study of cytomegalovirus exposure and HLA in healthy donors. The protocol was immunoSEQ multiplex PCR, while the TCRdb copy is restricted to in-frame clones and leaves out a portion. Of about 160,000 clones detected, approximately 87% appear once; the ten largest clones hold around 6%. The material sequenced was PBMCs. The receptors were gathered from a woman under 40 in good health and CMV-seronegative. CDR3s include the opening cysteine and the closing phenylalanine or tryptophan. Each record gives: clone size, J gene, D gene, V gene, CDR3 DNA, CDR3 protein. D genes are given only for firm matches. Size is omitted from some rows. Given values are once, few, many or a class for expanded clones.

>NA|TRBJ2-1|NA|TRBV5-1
TGCGCCAGCAGCTTGGTGTCGGAATCCAATGAGCAGTTCTTC
CASSLVSESNEQFF
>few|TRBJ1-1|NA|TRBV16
TGTGCCAGCAGCCAAAGCAGGGGACCCACTGAAGCTTTCTTT
CASSQSRGPTEAFF
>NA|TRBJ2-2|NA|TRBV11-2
TGTGCCAGCAGCAGAGTGGGGGCGGGGACCGGGGAGCTGTTTTTT
CASSRVGAGTGELFF
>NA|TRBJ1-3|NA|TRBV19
TGTGCCAGTAGTATCCCTGGAAACACCATATATTTT
CASSIPGNTIYF
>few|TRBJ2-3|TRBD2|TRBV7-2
TGTGCCAGCAGCTTAGAGGGGACTAGCGGGAGAAATACGCAGTATTTT
CASSLEGTSGRNTQYF
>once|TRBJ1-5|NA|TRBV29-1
TGCAGCGTCGCCTATACGCTAGATCAGCCCCAGCATTTT
CSVAYTLDQPQHF
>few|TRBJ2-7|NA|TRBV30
TGTGCCTGGTATTACTGGGTGAAGGGCGAGCAGTACTTC
CAWYYWVKGEQYF
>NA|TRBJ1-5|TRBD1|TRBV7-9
TGTGCCAGCAGCTTAGGCCTAGACAGGGGCCCGCGGGAACCCCAGCATTTT
CASSLGLDRGPREPQHF
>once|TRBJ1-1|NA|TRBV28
TGTGCCAGCAGTTTATTAGGGCGGGAAGACACTGAAGCTTTCTTT
CASSLLGREDTEAFF
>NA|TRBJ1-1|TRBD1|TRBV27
TGTGCCAGCAGTATCGGACAGGGGGCGGTAAGGACTGAAGCTTTCTTT
CASSIGQGAVRTEAFF
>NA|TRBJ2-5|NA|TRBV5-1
TGCGCCAGCAGAAAACAGTTGGGTGAACAAGAGACCCAGTACTTC
CASRKQLGEQETQYF
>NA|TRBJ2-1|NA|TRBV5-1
TGCGCCAGCAGCTTGGTTCAGGGAATGGGGAATGAGCAGTTCTTC
CASSLVQGMGNEQFF
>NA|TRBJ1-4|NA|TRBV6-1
TGTGCCAGCAGAGGTACAGCCTGGACTGAAAAACTGTTTTTT
CASRGTAWTEKLFF
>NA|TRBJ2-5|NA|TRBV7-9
TGTGCCAGCAGCTTAGCGGGGGCGGGGACCCAAGAGACCCAGTACTTC
CASSLAGAGTQETQYF
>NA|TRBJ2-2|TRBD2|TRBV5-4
TGTGCCAGCAGCTTAATGGCGGGAGGAAACACCGGGGAGCTGTTTTTT
CASSLMAGGNTGELFF
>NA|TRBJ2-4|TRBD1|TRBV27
TGTGCCAGCAGCCCCACAGGGGGCGGGCGCAAAAACATTCAGTACTTC
CASSPTGGGRKNIQYF
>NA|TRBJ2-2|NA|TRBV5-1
TGCGCCAGCAGCTTGGCCCTTAACGGGGAGCTGTTTTTT
CASSLALNGELFF
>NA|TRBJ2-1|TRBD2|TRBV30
TGTGCCTGGGACTTCGGGACTAGCTCCTACAATGAGCAGTTCTTC
CAWDFGTSSYNEQFF
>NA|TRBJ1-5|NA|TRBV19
TGTGCCAGTAGTATCTCACAGAGGGTGAATCAGCCCCAGCATTTT
CASSISQRVNQPQHF
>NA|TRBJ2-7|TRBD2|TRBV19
TGTGCCAGTAGTTTGGCTAGCGGGGCCTACGAGCAGTACTTC
CASSLASGAYEQYF
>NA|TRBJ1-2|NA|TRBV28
TGTGCCAGCAAGGGACCCGGGGGGGCGGGTGGCTACACCTTC
CASKGPGGAGGYTF
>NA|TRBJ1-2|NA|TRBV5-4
TGTGCCAGCAGCTTCAGGGGTACTGGCTACACCTTC
CASSFRGTGYTF